This TCR beta chain was recovered during a study of T cells in localized non-small cell lung cancer. Study-wide results and caveats: Measurement of T cell clonality placed uninvolved adjacent lung highest, above the level in tumor. One tumor region alone was sequenced, and heterogeneity therefore remains possible. Researchers found a median around 58 of the top 100 tumor clones in adjacent lung.

This CDR3 is 15 amino acids long. Unmatched junction bases numbered 7, after V lost 0 bases and J lost 6 bases. The germline V gene has CDR1 SGHRS and CDR2 YFSETQ. Here immunoSEQ multiplex PCR was the method, and the copy in TCRdb shows in-frame clones only, minus some. The data hold about 2,600 clones, with about 25% observed a single time. A remark on this clone: Antigen: not known.

The V and J genes are TRBV5-1 and TRBJ2-3; 7 bases align to TRBD1. The sequence was collected from a female donor at least 60 years old with stage I lung adenocarcinoma. The sample consisted of lung tumor tissue, taken before any cancer treatment. The CDR3 protein is CASSLETGALDTQYF. CDR3 DNA: TGCGCCAGCAGCTTGGAAACAGGGGCCCTGGATACGCAGTATTTT.